Listed here are 31 T cell receptor beta chains from one sample, sequenced in a study of T cells expressing NK-cell markers. Reprocessing the 5' RACE reads, TCRdb reports a single entry for every CDR3 protein and omits DNA. The listing records 550,000 to 600,000 distinct CDR3 sequences. The sample consisted of blood T cells: a sorted CD56 or NKG2C T cell subset, CD4+ or CD8+ T cells, or bulk PBMC T cells (not recorded which). These receptors all come from a man aged 18 to 30 in good health.

The chain combines TRBV28 with TRBJ2-2; TCRdb designates TRBD1, a call that cannot be tested without DNA. The CDR3 has 14 amino acids. Germline CDR1 reads MDHEN; CDR2 reads SYDVKM. Here the CDR3 reads CASTPTVPGGELFF.

The chain combines TRBV3-1 with TRBJ2-7; the D gene TCRdb calls, TRBD2, cannot be checked with no DNA. Germline lookup yields CDR1 LGHDT and CDR2 YNNKEL (reference sequence). This CDR3 region has 15 residues. This CDR3 reads CASSPTGRDDYEQYF.

The chain has TRBV7-9 and TRBJ2-3; the TCRdb D gene call, TRBD1, has no DNA to confirm it. The CDR3 has 15 residues. The germline CDR1 and CDR2 sequences are SEHNR and FQNEAQ (reference sequence). The CDR3 spells CASSPGEASTDTQYF. Full variable domain (rest looked up from reference TRBV7-9 and TRBJ2-3): DTGVSQNPRHKITKRGQNVTFRCDPISEHNRLYWYRQTLGQGPEFLTYFQNEAQLEKSRLLSDRFSAERPKGSFSTLEIQRTEQGDSAMYLCASSPGEASTDTQYFGPGTRLTVL.

The chain recombines TRBV29-1 with TRBJ2-4; TCRdb's assignment of TRBD1 cannot be checked, as there is no DNA. Germline CDR1 and CDR2: SQVTM and ANQGSEA. There are 13 residues in the CDR3. The CDR3: CSVGQGRLAIQYF. Drawing the rest from reference TRBV29-1 and TRBJ2-4, the complete variable domain is SAVISQKPSRDICQRGTSLTIQCQVDSQVTMMFWYRQQPGQSLTLIATANQGSEATYESGFVIDKFPISRPNLTFSTLTVSNMSPEDSSIYLCSVGQGRLAIQYFGAGTRLSVL.

V and J are TRBV20-1 and TRBJ2-1. Germline-derived CDR1 and CDR2 are DFQATT and SNEGSKA (reference sequence). There are 11 residues in the CDR3. The CDR3 spells CSAPIIDEQFF.

The CDR3 here is CASSLDPGLKEKLFF. The chain combines TRBV5-1 with TRBJ1-4; absent DNA, TCRdb's TRBD1 call cannot be checked. The CDR3 is made up of 15 amino acids. Germline V lookup: CDR1 SGHRS, CDR2 YFSETQ. Full variable domain (rest looked up from reference TRBV5-1 and TRBJ1-4): KAGVTQTPRYLIKTRGQQVTLSCSPISGHRSVSWYQQTPGQGLQFLFEYFSETQRNKGNFPGRFSGRQFSNSRSEMNVSTLELGDSALYLCASSLDPGLKEKLFFGSGTQLSVL.

The chain uses TRBV19 and TRBJ2-5; as DNA is missing, the TRBD1 call by TCRdb cannot be tested. This CDR3 spans 15 amino acids. Germline-derived CDR1 and CDR2 are LNHDA and SQIVND (reference sequence). CDR3 sequence: CASSMAVGTKETQYF.

The chain joins TRBV3-1 to TRBJ1-1; TCRdb gives TRBD1 as the D gene, but with no DNA this cannot be confirmed. Germline V gives CDR1 LGHDT, CDR2 YNNKEL (reference sequence). The CDR3 has 14 residues. CDR3 amino acids: CASTPGAGGFEAFF.

The chain joins TRBV20-1 to TRBJ1-2; no DNA is available, so the TRBD1 call from TCRdb remains unchecked. Germline V lookup: CDR1 DFQATT, CDR2 SNEGSKA (reference sequence). This CDR3 region has 15 residues. Here the CDR3 reads CSARDATGVIYGYTF.

The chain joins TRBV5-1 to TRBJ1-3; TCRdb calls TRBD1, which cannot be checked without DNA. From germline, CDR1 is SGHRS and CDR2 YFSETQ. The CDR3 spans 13 residues. The CDR3 spells CASSFRVGDTIYF. The entire variable domain, with the rest obtained from reference TRBV5-1 and TRBJ1-3, is as follows: KAGVTQTPRYLIKTRGQQVTLSCSPISGHRSVSWYQQTPGQGLQFLFEYFSETQRNKGNFPGRFSGRQFSNSRSEMNVSTLELGDSALYLCASSFRVGDTIYFGEGSWLTVV.

This chain joins TRBV11-2 and TRBJ1-3; the TCRdb call, TRBD1, lacks DNA for checking. Germline CDR1 is SGHAT and CDR2 is FQNNGV. The CDR3 length is 17 residues. The CDR3 loop is CASSSAWDRVSGNTIYF.

The V and J genes are TRBV2 and TRBJ1-1. Germline V gene lookup returns CDR1 SNHLY and CDR2 FYNNEI. This CDR3 is built from 15 residues. CDR3: CASFEGPQLGTEAFF.

This chain uses TRBV27 with TRBJ2-7; the TCRdb D gene call, TRBD1, has no DNA to confirm it. The CDR3 is 14 amino acids. Germline CDR1 is MNHEY and CDR2 is SMNVEV (reference sequence). The CDR3 here is CASSTGGLYYEQYF.

This chain connects TRBV21-1 to TRBJ2-1; TCRdb names TRBD2, which stays unverified in the absence of DNA. TRBV21-1 is marked as a pseudogene. The CDR3 is 15 residues long. The chain's CDR3 is CASSPRGAEFNEQFF.

The chain employs TRBV5-1 and TRBJ1-3. The CDR3 contains 14 residues. Germline V gives CDR1 SGHRS, CDR2 YFSETQ. The CDR3 loop reads CASSLDKSGNTIYF.

The chain is built from TRBV20-1 and TRBJ1-3. The germline V gene has CDR1 DFQATT and CDR2 SNEGSKA (reference sequence). This CDR3 is 19 amino acids long. The CDR3 sequence: CSASPNTPREGLAGNTIYF.

CDR3: CASSSVLSEQFF. This rearrangement joins TRBV27 to TRBJ2-1. Germline V gene data show CDR1 as MNHEY and CDR2 as SMNVEV (reference sequence). This CDR3 has 12 residues.

V usage is TRBV10-3 and J usage is TRBJ2-1; TCRdb designates TRBD2, a call that cannot be tested without DNA. In germline, CDR1 is ENHRY, CDR2 SYGVKD. The CDR3 is 17 amino acids. The CDR3 here is CATAFSGTSHRGYEQFF.

CDR3 residues: CASTRTGTNEQYF. V gene TRBV6-2 or TRBV6-3 combines with J gene TRBJ2-7; TCRdb outputs TRBD1, but without DNA this stays unchecked. Germline loops: CDR1 MNHEY, CDR2 SVGEGT. The CDR3 runs 13 residues.

This chain links TRBV6-1 with TRBJ2-7. From germline, CDR1 is MNHNS and CDR2 SASEGT. This CDR3 is built from 13 residues. CDR3 residues: CATSTGTPYEQYF.

This chain uses TRBV29-1 with TRBJ2-3; the D gene TCRdb calls, TRBD1, cannot be checked with no DNA. From germline, CDR1 is SQVTM and CDR2 ANQGSEA. The CDR3 has 14 residues. The chain's CDR3 is CSVPAGGSADTQYF.

The chain has TRBV20-1 and TRBJ2-1; the TCRdb D gene call, TRBD1, has no DNA to confirm it. This CDR3 is 14 amino acids long. Germline values: CDR1 DFQATT, CDR2 SNEGSKA (reference sequence). The CDR3 protein is CSAREDSFYNEQFF.

The rearrangement uses TRBV12-3 or TRBV12-4 and TRBJ2-1; TCRdb outputs TRBD2, but without DNA this stays unchecked. There are 15 residues in the CDR3. The CDR3 spells CASISTGERFNEQFF.

The chain combines TRBV5-5 with TRBJ2-7; there is no DNA to check the TCRdb D call of TRBD1. The germline CDR1 and CDR2 sequences are SGHKS and YYEKEE (reference sequence). This CDR3 is built from 15 residues. The chain's CDR3 is CASSSSGQGPYEQYF.

The V call is TRBV21-1, the J call TRBJ2-1; with no DNA, the TCRdb D assignment of TRBD2 cannot be verified. TRBV21-1 is an annotated pseudogene. CDR3 length: 17 residues. The CDR3 loop is CASSKRGGSGSYNEQFF.

The chain couples TRBV11-3 to TRBJ2-5; TCRdb lists TRBD2, though no DNA is available to test this call. The CDR3 extends over 12 amino acids. Per the germline V gene, CDR1 is SGHNT and CDR2 is YENEEA. The chain's CDR3 is CASDLGHGTQYF.

CDR3 loop: CASSHVAGSGNEQFF. This chain connects TRBV11-2 to TRBJ2-1; TCRdb reports TRBD2, a call that lacks DNA to check it against. The germline V gene has CDR1 SGHAT and CDR2 FQNNGV. The CDR3 runs to 15 residues.

The gene calls are TRBV12-3 or TRBV12-4 and TRBJ1-5; the TCRdb call, TRBD1, lacks DNA for checking. The CDR3 is 16 residues long. CDR3 amino acids: CASSRETGGGNQPQHF.

The rearrangement joins TRBV6-5 to TRBJ1-5; there is no DNA to check the TCRdb D call of TRBD1. Germline V CDR1 and CDR2: MNHEY, SVGAGI. The CDR3 covers 17 residues. This chain's CDR3 is CASSYGTGDYSNQPQHF.

The CDR3 spells CASSFYGLAQGFGEQYF. The V gene is TRBV7-2, the J gene TRBJ2-7. CDR1 and CDR2 from the germline V gene are SGHTA and FQGNSA. The CDR3 is made up of 17 amino acids. Looking up the rest from reference TRBV7-2 and TRBJ2-7 gives the full variable domain: GAGVSQSPSNKVTEKGKDVELRCDPISGHTALYWYRQSLGQGLEFLIYFQGNSAPDKSGLPSDRFSAERTGGSVSTLTIQRTQQEDSAVYLCASSFYGLAQGFGEQYFGPGTRLTVT.

The rearrangement uses TRBV29-1 and TRBJ2-2; TCRdb returns TRBD1, unconfirmable since there is no DNA. The CDR3 runs to 14 residues. Germline CDR1 is SQVTM and CDR2 is ANQGSEA. CDR3 sequence: CSVEDHRSAGELFF.